Below, 21 T cell receptor beta chains from the same sample are listed, as sequenced in a study of CD8 T cells in ankylosing spondylitis. TCRdb recomputed calls from the 5' RACE reads with MiXCR, one row per CDR3 protein. The sample has about 800,000 distinct CDR3 sequences, about 11% seen once. Study-wide findings and caveats: What seemed typical of ankylosing spondylitis blood was a TCR beta motif built from several highly homologous variants.

What these receptors recognize is not known. Material: blood, either unsorted or a sorted T cell fraction (not recorded which). Every receptor here comes from a male donor with ankylosing spondylitis.

In this sample, this clonotype turned up a few times. This chain connects TRBV7-9 to TRBJ1-2; D might be TRBD1 (5 bases). V was pared by 2 bases and J by 8 bases, with 15 bases between. Germline V gene data show CDR1 as SEHNR and CDR2 as FQNEAQ (reference sequence). This CDR3 contains 14 residues. The CDR3 coding sequence is TGTGCCAGCAGCTTATTTGCAGGGAGGCAAGGCTACACCTTC. This encodes CASSLFAGRQGYTF.

The CDR3 DNA reads as TGTGCCAGCAGTCCGCCCCGGGGACTGGGTTACAATGAGCAGTTCTTC. Amino acids: CASSPPRGLGYNEQFF. The V call is TRBV27, the J call TRBJ2-1; tentative D call: TRBD2 (6 bases). This CDR3 contains 16 residues. Germline V gives CDR1 MNHEY, CDR2 SMNVEV (reference sequence). Trimming pared 5 bases from V and 4 bases from J, leaving 18 bases between.

The chain uses TRBV27 and TRBJ1-4, with a weak D call TRBD1 (6 bases). The germline V gene encodes CDR1 MNHEY and CDR2 SMNVEV (reference sequence). The CDR3 length is 18 residues. The V gene lost 2 bases and the J gene lost 1 base, with 17 bases spanning the gap. The CDR3 here is CASSLMSQGRVTNEKLFF. CDR3 in DNA: TGTGCCAGCAGTTTAATGTCACAGGGAAGGGTAACTAATGAAAAACTGTTTTTT.

This clonotype has just a few counts. This chain joins TRBV30 and TRBJ1-1; no firm D call. V was clipped by 3 bases and J by 5 bases, with 16 bases between them. CDR1 and CDR2 (germline): GTSNPN, SVGIG (reference sequence). This CDR3 is built from 14 residues. The CDR3 loop reads CAWRWRAAPTEAFF. The DNA of the CDR3 is TGTGCCTGGAGGTGGCGAGCGGCGCCGACTGAAGCTTTCTTT. The full variable domain, its missing parts supplied by reference TRBV30 and TRBJ1-1, is SQTIHQWPATLVQPVGSPLSLECTVEGTSNPNLYWYRQAAGRGLQLLFYSVGIGQISSEVPQNLSASRPQDRQFILSSKKLLLSDSGFYLCAWRWRAAPTEAFFGQGTRLTVV.

This clonotype was seen a few times. J is TRBJ1-5 and V is TRBV4-2; D remains unclear. V lost 3 bases and J lost 4, with 13 bases in between. This CDR3 has 15 residues. CDR1 is LGHNA and CDR2 is YNFKEQ in the germline V gene. The CDR3 reads CASSHPDRANQPQHF. The CDR3 DNA follows: TGTGCCAGCAGCCATCCCGACCGGGCGAATCAGCCCCAGCATTTT.

The chain has TRBV25-1 and TRBJ2-1; 8 positions agree with TRBD1. V shed 8 bases, J shed 2 bases, and the junction held 5 bases outside the gene matches. The CDR3 covers 14 residues. The germline CDR1 and CDR2 sequences are MGHDK and SYGVNS. CDR3 DNA: TGTGCCAGCCTAGGACAGGGACCCTACAATGAGCAGTTCTTC. It is translated as CASLGQGPYNEQFF. Full variable domain (missing parts from reference TRBV25-1 and TRBJ2-1): EADIYQTPRYLVIGTGKKITLECSQTMGHDKMYWYQQDPGMELHLIHYSYGVNSTEKGDLSSESTVSRIRTEHFPLTLESARPSHTSQYLCASLGQGPYNEQFFGPGTRLTVL.

In its sample, this clonotype was seen a few times. This chain connects TRBV6-5 to TRBJ2-5; D possibly corresponds to TRBD2 (5 bases). The germline V gene has CDR1 MNHEY and CDR2 SVGAGI. This CDR3 comprises 14 residues. The V end lost 0 bases, the J end lost 4 bases, and 9 bases lay between the germline ends. The DNA for the CDR3 is TGTGCCAGCAGTTACTCACCAGGAGGAGAGACCCAGTACTTC. It yields the protein CASSYSPGGETQYF.

This clonotype occurred many times. The rearrangement joins TRBV20-1 to TRBJ2-7; D is unclear. The V end lost 6 bases, the J end lost 0 bases, and 15 bases lay between the germline ends. The germline gives CDR1 DFQATT, CDR2 SNEGSKA (reference sequence). The CDR3 loop spans 14 amino acids. The CDR3 DNA is TGCAGTGCCTCCCCACTGCGGCACTCCTACGAGCAGTACTTC. Its translation: CSASPLRHSYEQYF.

The sample holds a few counts of this clonotype. The V call is TRBV7-9, the J call TRBJ2-2, with D perhaps TRBD2 (6 bases). Germline V CDR1 and CDR2: SEHNR, FQNEAQ (reference sequence). V dropped 6 bases and J dropped 7 bases, with 21 bases sitting between them. This CDR3 contains 16 residues. DNA of the CDR3: TGTGCCAGCAGGGGGAGGTATCGACAGCCTTACGGGGAGCTGTTTTTT. This translates into CASRGRYRQPYGELFF.

This clonotype came up a few times. The chain combines TRBV27 with TRBJ1-4; the D is unclear. The CDR3 loop spans 15 amino acids. V gave up 7 bases and J gave up 0 bases, with 12 bases separating them. Germline V lookup: CDR1 MNHEY, CDR2 SMNVEV (reference sequence). CDR3 loop: CASTLTWATNEKLFF. CDR3 coding DNA: TGTGCCAGCACCTTGACCTGGGCAACTAATGAAAAACTGTTTTTT. The variable domain in full, with the rest retrieved from reference TRBV27 and TRBJ1-4, is EAQVTQNPRYLITVTGKKLTVTCSQNMNHEYMSWYRQDPGLGLRQIYYSMNVEVTDKGDVPEGYKVSRKEKRNFPLILESPSPNQTSLYFCASTLTWATNEKLFFGSGTQLSVL.

This clonotype turned up a few times. The chain has TRBV4-3 and TRBJ2-6; 7 bases are shared with TRBD1. This CDR3 region has 20 residues. CDR1 LGHNA and CDR2 YSLEER come from the germline V gene. The V and J ends lost 0 bases and 0 bases, in that order; junction bases with no gene match: 11. The CDR3 nucleotides read TGCGCCAGCAGCCAAGAACCCTGGACAGGTCCAAGCTCTGGGGCCAACGTCCTGACTTTC. It is translated as CASSQEPWTGPSSGANVLTF.

The chain recombines TRBV20-1 with TRBJ1-5; 9 bases agree with TRBD1. Germline assignment: CDR1 DFQATT and CDR2 SNEGSKA (reference sequence). The CDR3 covers 14 residues. V lost 6 bases to trimming and J lost 6 bases; unmatched junction nucleotides: 9. CDR3 coding DNA: TGCAGTGCCACACAGGGGGCGCGGATTCAGCCCCAGCATTTT. Translated, it gives CSATQGARIQPQHF.

This clonotype was detected a few times. The J gene is TRBJ2-1, the V gene TRBV6-5; unclear D gene. There are 14 residues in the CDR3. Trimming pared 2 bases from V and 4 bases from J, leaving 9 bases between. Germline CDR1 reads MNHEY; CDR2 reads SVGAGI. The CDR3 bases are TGTGCCAGCAGTTACGGAGCTTATTACAATGAGCAGTTCTTC. The encoded protein is CASSYGAYYNEQFF.

This clonotype has ten or more counts. The CDR3 loop reads CSALPGGAVSYNEQFF. CDR3 coding DNA: TGCAGTGCTTTACCCGGGGGGGCTGTTTCCTACAATGAGCAGTTCTTC. The chain carries TRBV20-1 and TRBJ2-1, with 8 positions matching TRBD2. CDR1 and CDR2 (germline): DFQATT, SNEGSKA (reference sequence). The CDR3 is 16 residues long. Germline trimming cut 5 bases from V and 1 base from J; bases unmatched to any gene: 10.

This clonotype has only a few counts. This chain connects TRBV20-1 to TRBJ2-3; 7 nucleotides agree with TRBD2. This CDR3 has 14 amino acids. Germline trimming cut 5 bases from V and 1 base from J; bases unmatched to any gene: 6. CDR1 is DFQATT and CDR2 is SNEGSKA in the germline V gene (reference sequence). The CDR3 DNA follows: TGCAGTGCTCCTTGGACTAGGCGCACAGATACGCAGTATTTT. Residues: CSAPWTRRTDTQYF.

This clonotype was picked up a small number of times. The chain links TRBV20-1 to TRBJ1-1, with a weak D call TRBD1 (6 bases). V lost 4 bases to trimming and J lost 4 bases, with 16 bases between them. CDR3 length: 14 residues. Germline CDR1 DFQATT, CDR2 SNEGSKA (reference sequence). CDR3 residues: CSAKLRGPLTEAFF. The DNA of the CDR3 is TGCAGTGCTAAACTCAGGGGTCCCCTCACTGAAGCTTTCTTT.

This chain uses TRBV11-3 with TRBJ1-6; D not certain. Germline CDR1 SGHNT, CDR2 YENEEA. The V and J ends lost 0 bases and 9 bases respectively, with 6 bases between them. This CDR3 is built from 13 residues. CDR3 sequence (DNA): TGTGCCAGCAGCTTAGAGCCCGGTTCACCCCTCCACTTT. It is translated as CASSLEPGSPLHF.

The gene calls are TRBV6-1 and TRBJ1-4, with a possible D match to TRBD1 (6 bases). This CDR3 spans 15 amino acids. The germline gives CDR1 MNHNS, CDR2 SASEGT. Trimming took off 5 bases at V and 0 bases at J, with 10 bases between the two ends. Here the CDR3 reads CASSPHRATNEKLFF. The CDR3 DNA follows: TGTGCCAGCAGTCCGCACAGGGCAACTAATGAAAAACTGTTTTTT.

The chain carries TRBV20-1 and TRBJ2-3; 16 nucleotides align to TRBD2. The junction had 2 bases not matched to a gene; V was cut back by 7 bases and J by 7 bases. In germline, CDR1 is DFQATT, CDR2 SNEGSKA (reference sequence). The CDR3 totals 13 residues. CDR3 bases: TGCAGTGAGGGACTAGCGGGAGGGCATACGCAGTATTTT. Translated: CSEGLAGGHTQYF.

This clonotype was seen many times. The V gene is TRBV7-2, the J gene TRBJ1-1, with a possible D match to TRBD1 (5 bases). The germline gives CDR1 SGHTA, CDR2 FQGNSA. Trimming left V 2 bases short and J 5 bases short, with 18 bases between. The CDR3 covers 16 residues. CDR3 nucleotide sequence: TGTGCCAGCAGCTTAATAGTCGGCAGGTGGGGGACTGAAGCTTTCTTT. The encoded protein is CASSLIVGRWGTEAFF.

This clonotype was seen repeatedly, ten times or more. The CDR3 bases are TGTGCCAGCAGTTACGGACAGGGGGCATTAGAGCAGTACTTC. Protein product: CASSYGQGALEQYF. The chain recombines TRBV12-3 or TRBV12-4 with TRBJ2-7, with 11 nucleotides matching TRBD1. The trim removed 4 bases at V and 7 bases at J, leaving 6 bases unmatched. This CDR3 is built from 14 residues.